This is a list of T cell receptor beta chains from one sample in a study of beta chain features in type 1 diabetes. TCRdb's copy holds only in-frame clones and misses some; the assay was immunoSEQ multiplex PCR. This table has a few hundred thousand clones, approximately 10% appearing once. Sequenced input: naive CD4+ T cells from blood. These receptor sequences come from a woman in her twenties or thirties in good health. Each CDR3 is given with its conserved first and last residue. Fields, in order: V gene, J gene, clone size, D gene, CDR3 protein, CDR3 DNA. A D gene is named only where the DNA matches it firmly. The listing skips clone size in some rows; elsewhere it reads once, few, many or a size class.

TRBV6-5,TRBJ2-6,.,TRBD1,CASSYDRAGANVLTF,TGTGCCAGCAGTTACGACAGGGCTGGGGCCAACGTCCTGACTTTC
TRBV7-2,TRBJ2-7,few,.,CASSLPPGVVNEQYF,TGTGCCAGCAGCTTACCCCCGGGAGTGGTAAACGAGCAGTACTTC
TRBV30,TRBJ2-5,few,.,CAWRPSGGYPRWETQYF,TGTGCCTGGAGGCCCAGTGGGGGCTATCCCCGGTGGGAGACCCAGTACTTC
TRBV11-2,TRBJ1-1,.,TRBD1,CASSRTGEAFF,TGTGCCAGCAGCAGGACAGGGGAAGCTTTCTTT
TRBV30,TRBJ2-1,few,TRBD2,CAWSPAWGLDNNEQFF,TGTGCCTGGAGTCCCGCTTGGGGACTAGATAACAATGAGCAGTTCTTC
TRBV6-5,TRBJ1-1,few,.,CASSYRRGGTEAFF,TGTGCCAGCAGTTACCGTAGAGGAGGGACTGAAGCTTTCTTT
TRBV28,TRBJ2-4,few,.,CASSLSPVQNIQYF,TGTGCCAGCAGTTTATCCCCGGTCCAAAACATTCAGTACTTC
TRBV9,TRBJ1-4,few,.,CASSPPGVEKLFF,TGTGCCAGCAGCCCGCCCGGGGTGGAAAAACTGTTTTTT
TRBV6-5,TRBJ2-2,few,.,CASSVDTGELFF,TGTGCCAGCAGCGTAGACACCGGGGAGCTGTTTTTT
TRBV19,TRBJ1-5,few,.,CASSITQGAQPQHF,TGTGCCAGTAGTATAACCCAGGGCGCCCAGCCCCAGCATTTT
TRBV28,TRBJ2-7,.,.,CASGQSSYEQYF,TGTGCCAGCGGGCAGAGCTCCTACGAGCAGTACTTC
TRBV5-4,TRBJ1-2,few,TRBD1,CASSLPQGAGGYTF,TGTGCCAGCAGCTTACCACAGGGGGCTGGGGGCTACACCTTC
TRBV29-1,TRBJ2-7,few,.,CSVFGTSTTYEQYF,TGCAGCGTGTTCGGGACAAGTACGACCTACGAGCAGTACTTC
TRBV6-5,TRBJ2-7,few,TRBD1,CASRSAPRGPYEQYF,TGTGCCAGCAGGTCGGCCCCCAGGGGGCCCTACGAGCAGTACTTC
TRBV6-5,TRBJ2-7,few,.,CASSADGGPYEQYF,TGTGCCAGCAGTGCAGACGGAGGCCCATACGAGCAGTACTTC
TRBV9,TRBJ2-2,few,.,CASSALGGAIQGVGELFF,TGTGCCAGCAGCGCCCTCGGGGGGGCCATTCAGGGGGTCGGGGAGCTGTTTTTT
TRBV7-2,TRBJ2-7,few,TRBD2,CASSLGGLAGESYEQYF,TGTGCCAGCAGCTTAGGGGGACTAGCGGGAGAGTCCTACGAGCAGTACTTC
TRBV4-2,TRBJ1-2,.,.,CASSQDQARGYNYGYTF,TGTGCCAGCAGCCAAGATCAGGCGAGGGGGTATAACTATGGCTACACCTTC
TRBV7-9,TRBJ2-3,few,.,CASSLGQGTDTQYF,TGTGCCAGCAGCTTAGGACAGGGCACAGATACGCAGTATTTT
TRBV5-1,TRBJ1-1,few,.,CASSLGLRDTEAFF,TGCGCCAGCAGCTTGGGACTACGGGACACTGAAGCTTTCTTT
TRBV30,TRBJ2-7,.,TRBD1,CAWGQGSGEQYF,TGTGCCTGGGGACAGGGAAGCGGCGAGCAGTACTTC
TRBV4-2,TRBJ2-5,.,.,CASSQDTRTQYF,TGTGCCAGCAGCCAAGATACTAGGACCCAGTACTTC
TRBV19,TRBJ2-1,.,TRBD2,CASSIVGLAGRNEQFF,TGTGCCAGTAGTATAGTTGGTCTAGCGGGAAGGAATGAGCAGTTCTTC
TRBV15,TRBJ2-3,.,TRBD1,CATSKGTGKSTDTQYF,TGTGCCACCAGCAAAGGGACAGGGAAGTCGACAGATACGCAGTATTTT
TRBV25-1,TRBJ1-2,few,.,CASRWGDYGYTF,TGTGCCAGCAGGTGGGGGGACTATGGCTACACCTTC
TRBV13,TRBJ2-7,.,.,CASSRTANSYEQYF,TGTGCCAGCAGCCGTACAGCAAACTCCTACGAGCAGTACTTC
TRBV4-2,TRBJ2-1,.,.,CASSHASSYNEQFF,TGTGCCAGCAGCCACGCTAGCTCCTACAATGAGCAGTTCTTC
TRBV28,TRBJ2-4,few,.,CASSAPTGAKNIQYF,TGTGCCAGCAGCGCCCCTACAGGAGCCAAAAACATTCAGTACTTC
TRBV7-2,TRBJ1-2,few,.,CASSRTGAVQFNYGYTF,TGTGCCAGCAGCCGTACTGGGGCTGTACAGTTTAACTATGGCTACACCTTC
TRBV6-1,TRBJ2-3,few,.,CASSGYSTDTQYF,TGTGCCAGCAGTGGTTACAGTACTGATACGCAGTATTTT
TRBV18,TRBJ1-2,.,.,CASSPPGQIANYGYTF,TGTGCCAGCTCACCACCGGGACAAATAGCTAACTATGGCTACACCTTC
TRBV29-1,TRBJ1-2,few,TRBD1,CSVGGTAGTF,TGCAGCGTTGGCGGGACAGCGGGCACCTTC
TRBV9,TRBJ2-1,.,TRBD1,CASSVAGQGTNEQFF,TGTGCCAGCAGCGTCGCGGGACAGGGTACAAATGAGCAGTTCTTC
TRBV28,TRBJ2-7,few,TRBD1,CASSLYRGKPYEQYF,TGTGCCAGCAGTCTGTACAGGGGAAAGCCCTACGAGCAGTACTTC
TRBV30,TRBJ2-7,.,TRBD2,CAWSRLADYYEQYF,TGTGCCTGGAGTAGACTAGCGGATTACTACGAGCAGTACTTC
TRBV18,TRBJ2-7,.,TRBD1,CASSWGQGAHYEQYF,TGTGCCAGCTCATGGGGACAGGGGGCCCACTACGAGCAGTACTTC
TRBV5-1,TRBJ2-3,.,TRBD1,CASSPQTGGTDTQYF,TGCGCCAGCAGCCCCCAGACAGGGGGCACAGATACGCAGTATTTT
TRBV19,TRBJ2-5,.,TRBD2,CATKGLAGGPETQYF,TGTGCCACTAAAGGACTAGCGGGAGGCCCAGAGACCCAGTACTTC
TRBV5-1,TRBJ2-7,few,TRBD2,CASSLGEGTLDEQYF,TGCGCCAGCAGCTTGGGGGAGGGCACCCTAGACGAGCAGTACTTC
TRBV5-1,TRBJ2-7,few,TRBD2,CASSFSGRASYEQYF,TGCGCCAGCAGCTTCAGCGGGAGAGCGTCCTACGAGCAGTACTTC
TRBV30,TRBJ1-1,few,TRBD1,CAWSSGTGVTEAFF,TGTGCCTGGAGCTCCGGGACAGGGGTTACTGAAGCTTTCTTT
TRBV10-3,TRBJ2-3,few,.,CAISELPSNSDTQYF,TGTGCCATCAGTGAGCTCCCTAGTAACTCAGATACGCAGTATTTT
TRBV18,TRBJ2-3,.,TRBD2,CASSPGGGTDTQYF,TGTGCCAGCTCACCAGGGGGGGGCACAGATACGCAGTATTTT
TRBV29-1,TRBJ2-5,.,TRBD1,CSVARDRVIQETQYF,TGCAGCGTTGCGCGCGACAGGGTGATCCAAGAGACCCAGTACTTC
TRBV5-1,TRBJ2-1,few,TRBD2,CASSLALQAGGTYNEQFF,TGCGCCAGCAGCTTGGCCCTTCAAGCGGGAGGGACCTACAATGAGCAGTTCTTC
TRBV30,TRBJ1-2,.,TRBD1,CAWSRTGGGYTF,TGTGCCTGGAGTCGGACAGGCGGTGGCTACACCTTC